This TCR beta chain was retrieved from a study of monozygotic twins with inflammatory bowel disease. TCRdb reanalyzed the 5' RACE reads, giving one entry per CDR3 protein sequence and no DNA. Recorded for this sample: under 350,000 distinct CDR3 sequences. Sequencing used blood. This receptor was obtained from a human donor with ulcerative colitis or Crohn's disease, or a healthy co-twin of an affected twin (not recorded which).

The CDR3 is CASSLGDVYGYTF. The gene calls are TRBV5-1 and TRBJ1-2. The CDR3 has 13 residues. Germline CDR1 and CDR2: SGHRS and YFSETQ.